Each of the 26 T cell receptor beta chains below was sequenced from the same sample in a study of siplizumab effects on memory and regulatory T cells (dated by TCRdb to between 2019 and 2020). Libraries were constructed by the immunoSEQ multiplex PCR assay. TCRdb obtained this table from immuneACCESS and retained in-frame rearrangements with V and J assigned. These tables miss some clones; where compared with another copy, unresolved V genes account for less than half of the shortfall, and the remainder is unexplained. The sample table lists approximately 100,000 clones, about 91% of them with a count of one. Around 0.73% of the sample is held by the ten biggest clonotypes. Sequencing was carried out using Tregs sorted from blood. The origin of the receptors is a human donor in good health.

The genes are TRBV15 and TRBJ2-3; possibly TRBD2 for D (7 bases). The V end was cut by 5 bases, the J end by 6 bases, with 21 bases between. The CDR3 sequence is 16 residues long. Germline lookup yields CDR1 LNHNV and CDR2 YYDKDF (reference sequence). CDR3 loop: CATSEGGARIRDTQYF. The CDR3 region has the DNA TGTGCCACCAGCGAGGGGGGGGCTCGGATTAGGGATACGCAGTATTTT.

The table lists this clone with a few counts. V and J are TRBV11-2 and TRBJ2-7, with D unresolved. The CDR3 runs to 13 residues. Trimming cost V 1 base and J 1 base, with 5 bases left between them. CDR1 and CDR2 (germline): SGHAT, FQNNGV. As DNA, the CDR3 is TGTGCCAGCAGCTTAGCTGGGTCCTACGAGCAGTACTTC. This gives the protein CASSLAGSYEQYF.

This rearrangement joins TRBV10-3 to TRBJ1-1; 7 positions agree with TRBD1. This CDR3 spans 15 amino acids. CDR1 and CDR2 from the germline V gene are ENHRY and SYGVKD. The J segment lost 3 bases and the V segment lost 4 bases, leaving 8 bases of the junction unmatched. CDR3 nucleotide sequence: TGTGCCATCAGTGCCGACAGGGTCCTTGACACTGAAGCTTTCTTT. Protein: CAISADRVLDTEAFF.

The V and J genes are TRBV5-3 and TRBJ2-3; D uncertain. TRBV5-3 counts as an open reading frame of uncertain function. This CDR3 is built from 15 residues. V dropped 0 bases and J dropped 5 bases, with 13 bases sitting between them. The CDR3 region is CARSLVLAAEDTQYF. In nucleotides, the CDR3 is TGTGCCAGAAGCTTGGTTTTAGCAGCTGAAGATACGCAGTATTTT.

DNA of the CDR3: TGTGCCAGCTTTAGAACTAGCGGGGTATACAATGAGCAGTTCTTC. This translates into CASFRTSGVYNEQFF. This chain joins TRBV2 and TRBJ2-1; 10 bases are shared with TRBD2. J lost 4 bases, V lost 8 bases, and 8 bases had no gene match. Germline V gene sequence: CDR1 SNHLY, CDR2 FYNNEI. This CDR3 contains 15 residues. The full variable domain, in which reference TRBV2 and TRBJ2-1 provide the parts outside the CDR3, is EPEVTQTPSHQVTQMGQEVILRCVPISNHLYFYWYRQILGQKVEFLVSFYNNEISEKSEIFDDQFSVERPDGSNFTLKIRSTKLEDSAMYFCASFRTSGVYNEQFFGPGTRLTVL.

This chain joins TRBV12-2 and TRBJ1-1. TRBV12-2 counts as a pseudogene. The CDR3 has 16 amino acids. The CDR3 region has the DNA TGTGCAAGTCGCTTTAGAGGGGAAACCAAGAACACTGAAGCTTTCTTT. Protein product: CASRFRGETKNTEAFF.

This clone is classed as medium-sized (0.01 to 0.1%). CDR3: CSVRGQTNEKLFF. CDR3 in DNA: TGCAGCGTTAGGGGGCAAACTAATGAAAAACTGTTTTTT. This chain connects TRBV29-1 to TRBJ1-4; 7 bases are a match to TRBD1. Germline V lookup: CDR1 SQVTM, CDR2 ANQGSEA. This CDR3 comprises 13 residues. Trimming removed 5 bases from V and 1 base from J; junction bases left unmatched: 1. The whole variable domain, remainder taken from reference TRBV29-1 and TRBJ1-4, is SAVISQKPSRDICQRGTSLTIQCQVDSQVTMMFWYRQQPGQSLTLIATANQGSEATYESGFVIDKFPISRPNLTFSTLTVSNMSPEDSSIYLCSVRGQTNEKLFFGSGTQLSVL.

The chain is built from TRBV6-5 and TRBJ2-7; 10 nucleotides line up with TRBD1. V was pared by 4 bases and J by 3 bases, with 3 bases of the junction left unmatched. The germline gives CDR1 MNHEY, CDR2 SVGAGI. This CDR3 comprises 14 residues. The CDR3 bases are TGTGCCAGCAGTTCTCGGACAGGGGGCTACGAGCAGTACTTC. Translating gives CASSSRTGGYEQYF.

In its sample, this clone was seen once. CDR3 protein: CASSTNRDSFSGNTIYF. The CDR3 DNA follows: TGTGCCAGTAGTACAAATAGGGACAGCTTCTCTGGAAACACCATATATTTT. The chain has TRBV19 and TRBJ1-3; 7 bases align to TRBD1. V was pared by 4 bases and J by 0 bases, with 9 bases of the junction left unmatched. The length of the CDR3 is 17 residues. Germline V gives CDR1 LNHDA, CDR2 SQIVND (reference sequence).

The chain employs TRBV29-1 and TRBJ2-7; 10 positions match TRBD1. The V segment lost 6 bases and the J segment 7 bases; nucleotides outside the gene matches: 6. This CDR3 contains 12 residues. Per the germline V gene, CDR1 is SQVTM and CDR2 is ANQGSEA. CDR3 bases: TGCAGCGTGGACAGGGGGATAGGAGAGCAGTACTTC. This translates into CSVDRGIGEQYF.

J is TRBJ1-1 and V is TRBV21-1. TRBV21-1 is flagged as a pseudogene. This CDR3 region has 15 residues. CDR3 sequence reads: CASSNKGGEGTEAFF. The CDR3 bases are TGTGCCAGCAGCAACAAGGGGGGGGAGGGCACTGAAGCTTTCTTT.

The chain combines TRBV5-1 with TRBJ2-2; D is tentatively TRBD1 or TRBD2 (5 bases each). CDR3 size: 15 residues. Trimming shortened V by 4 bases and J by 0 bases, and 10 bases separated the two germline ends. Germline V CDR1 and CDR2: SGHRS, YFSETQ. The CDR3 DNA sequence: TGCGCCAGCAGCCACGGGACCCCGAACACCGGGGAGCTGTTTTTT. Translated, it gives CASSHGTPNTGELFF.

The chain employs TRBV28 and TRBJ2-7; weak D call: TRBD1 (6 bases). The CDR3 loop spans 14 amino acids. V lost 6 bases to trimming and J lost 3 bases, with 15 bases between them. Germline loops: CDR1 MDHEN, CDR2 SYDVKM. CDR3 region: CASRPTGSLYEQYF. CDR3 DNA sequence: TGTGCCAGCAGACCGACAGGATCCCTCTACGAGCAGTACTTC.

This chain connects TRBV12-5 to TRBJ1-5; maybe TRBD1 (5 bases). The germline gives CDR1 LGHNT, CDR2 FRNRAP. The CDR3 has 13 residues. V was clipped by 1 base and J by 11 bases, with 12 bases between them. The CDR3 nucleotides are TGTGCTAGTGGTTTGGGAGGGGAATCGGCCCAGCATTTT. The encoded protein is CASGLGGESAQHF.

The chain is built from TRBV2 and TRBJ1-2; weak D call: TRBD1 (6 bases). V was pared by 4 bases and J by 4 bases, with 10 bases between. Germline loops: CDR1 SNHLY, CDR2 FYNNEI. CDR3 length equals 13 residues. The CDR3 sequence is CASSVMDSYGYTF. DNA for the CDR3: TGTGCCAGCAGTGTCATGGACAGCTATGGCTACACCTTC. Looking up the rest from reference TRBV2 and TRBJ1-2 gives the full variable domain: EPEVTQTPSHQVTQMGQEVILRCVPISNHLYFYWYRQILGQKVEFLVSFYNNEISEKSEIFDDQFSVERPDGSNFTLKIRSTKLEDSAMYFCASSVMDSYGYTFGSGTRLTVV.

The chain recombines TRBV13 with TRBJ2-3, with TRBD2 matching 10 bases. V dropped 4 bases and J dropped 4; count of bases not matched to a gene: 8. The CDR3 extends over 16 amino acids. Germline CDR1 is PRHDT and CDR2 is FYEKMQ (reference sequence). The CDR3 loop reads CASSSLGLAVPDTQYF. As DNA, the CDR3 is TGTGCCAGCAGCTCATTAGGACTAGCGGTACCAGATACGCAGTATTTT.

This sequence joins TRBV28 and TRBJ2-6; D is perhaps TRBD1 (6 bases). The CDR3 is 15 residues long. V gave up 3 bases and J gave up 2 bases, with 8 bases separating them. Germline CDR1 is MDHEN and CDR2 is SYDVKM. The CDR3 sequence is CASSFAGAGANVLTF. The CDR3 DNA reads TGTGCCAGCAGTTTCGCAGGGGCTGGGGCCAACGTCCTGACTTTC. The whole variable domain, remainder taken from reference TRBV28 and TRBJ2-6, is DVKVTQSSRYLVKRTGEKVFLECVQDMDHENMFWYRQDPGLGLRLIYFSYDVKMKEKGDIPEGYSVSREKKERFSLILESASTNQTSMYLCASSFAGAGANVLTFGAGSRLTVL.

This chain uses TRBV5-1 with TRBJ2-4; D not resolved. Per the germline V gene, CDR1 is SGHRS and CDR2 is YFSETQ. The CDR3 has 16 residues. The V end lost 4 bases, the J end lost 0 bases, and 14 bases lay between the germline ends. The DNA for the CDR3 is TGCGCCAGCAGCCCGCAGGCCGTCCTAGCCAAAAACATTCAGTACTTC. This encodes CASSPQAVLAKNIQYF.

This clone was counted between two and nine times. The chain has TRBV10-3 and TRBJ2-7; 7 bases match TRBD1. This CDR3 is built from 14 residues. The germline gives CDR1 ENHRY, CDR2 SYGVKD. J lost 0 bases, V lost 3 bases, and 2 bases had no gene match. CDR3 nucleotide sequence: TGTGCCATCAGTGACCGACAGGGCTCCTACGAGCAGTACTTC. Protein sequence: CAISDRQGSYEQYF.

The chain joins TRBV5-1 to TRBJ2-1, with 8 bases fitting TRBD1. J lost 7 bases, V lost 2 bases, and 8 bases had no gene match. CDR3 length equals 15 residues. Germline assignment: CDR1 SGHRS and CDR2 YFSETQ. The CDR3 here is CASSLKARGRNEQFF. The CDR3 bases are TGCGCCAGCAGCTTAAAAGCCAGGGGGCGGAATGAGCAGTTCTTC.

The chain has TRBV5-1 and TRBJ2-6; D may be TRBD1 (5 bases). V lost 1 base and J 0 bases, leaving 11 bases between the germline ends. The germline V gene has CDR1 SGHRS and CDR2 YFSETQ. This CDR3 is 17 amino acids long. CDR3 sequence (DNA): TGCGCCAGCAGCTTGAGGGGTGGATTCTCTGGGGCCAACGTCCTGACTTTC. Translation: CASSLRGGFSGANVLTF. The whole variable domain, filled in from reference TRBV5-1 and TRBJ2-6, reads KAGVTQTPRYLIKTRGQQVTLSCSPISGHRSVSWYQQTPGQGLQFLFEYFSETQRNKGNFPGRFSGRQFSNSRSEMNVSTLELGDSALYLCASSLRGGFSGANVLTFGAGSRLTVL.

This CDR3 reads CASHRGLWSPQHF. The CDR3 DNA follows: TGTGCCAGTCATCGGGGCCTCTGGTCGCCCCAGCATTTT. V gene TRBV19 combines with J gene TRBJ1-5; D possibly corresponds to TRBD1 (5 bases). The CDR3 contains 13 residues. Germline V gene data show CDR1 as LNHDA and CDR2 as SQIVND (reference sequence). V lost 8 bases and J lost 9, with 17 bases in between.

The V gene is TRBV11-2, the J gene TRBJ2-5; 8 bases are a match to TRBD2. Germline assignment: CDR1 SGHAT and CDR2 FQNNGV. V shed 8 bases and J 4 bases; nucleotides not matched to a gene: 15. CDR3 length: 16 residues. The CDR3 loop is CASGSHREGMVETQYF. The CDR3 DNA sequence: TGTGCCAGCGGAAGCCACCGGGAGGGGATGGTAGAGACCCAGTACTTC.

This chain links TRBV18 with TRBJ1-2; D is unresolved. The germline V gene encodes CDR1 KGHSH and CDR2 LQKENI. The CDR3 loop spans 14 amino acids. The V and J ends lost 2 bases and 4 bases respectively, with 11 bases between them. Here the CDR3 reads CASSPGRASYGYTF. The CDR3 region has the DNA TGTGCCAGCTCACCAGGACGGGCGAGCTATGGCTACACCTTC.

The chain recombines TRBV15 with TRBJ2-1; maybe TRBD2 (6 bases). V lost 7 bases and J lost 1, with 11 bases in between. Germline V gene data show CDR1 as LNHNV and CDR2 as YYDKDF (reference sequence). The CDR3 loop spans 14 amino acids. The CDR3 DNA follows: TGTGCCACCAAGAACGGGGGATCCTACAATGAGCAGTTCTTC. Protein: CATKNGGSYNEQFF.

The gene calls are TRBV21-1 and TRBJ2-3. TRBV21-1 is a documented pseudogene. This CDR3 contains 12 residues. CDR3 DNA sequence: TGTGCCAGCAGCAAAAGGGTGGATACGCAGTATTTT. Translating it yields CASSKRVDTQYF.